The subject of this entry is one T cell receptor (beta chain). Germline V gives CDR1 KGHDR, CDR2 SFDVKD. The V and J ends lost 2 bases and 6 bases respectively, with 16 bases between them. The CDR3 covers 16 residues. It was with unique molecular identifiers that the TCRbeta library was prepared. TCRdb reprocessed the PCR reads via MiXCR and lists one record per CDR3 protein. The table includes some 600,000 distinct CDR3 sequences, roughly 15% detected once. These data come from a study of T-cell reconstitution after alpha-beta-depleted transplantation in children. This specimen consisted of PBMCs from the stem cell graft donor, obtained from the stem cell graft. The sequence was obtained from a human donor who donated a stem cell graft to a child with acute myeloid leukemia. J is TRBJ2-1 and V is TRBV24-1; D perhaps matches TRBD1 (6 bases). The CDR3: CATSDSDSVVGNEQFF. The CDR3 nucleotides read TGTGCCACCAGTGATTCGGACAGTGTGGTGGGCAATGAGCAGTTCTTC.